This T cell receptor (beta chain) is from a study of identical twins. Study-wide results and caveats: Low generation probability was overrepresented in out-of-frame alpha sequences shared by twins. It was out-of-frame TCR alpha sharing in monozygotic twins that models underestimated.

CDR1 WNHNN and CDR2 SYGVQD come from the germline V gene (reference sequence). V lost 3 bases to trimming and J lost 2 bases, with 18 bases between them. This CDR3 has 17 residues. With respect to this clonotype: Its specificity is unknown.

cDNA molecules carried unique molecular identifiers, and template switching added a universal primer site. MiXCR was run by TCRdb on the 5' RACE reads, yielding one entry per CDR3 protein. Of hundreds of thousands of distinct CDR3 sequences listed, 9% to 15% are singletons. These data also featured in a second study, about yellow fever vaccine responses in identical twins. That report adds: As reported, the vaccine T cell response of twins seemed partly convergent and partly personalized.

Sequencing input: PBMCs. The sequence was obtained from a woman under 30 in good health. The V gene is TRBV10-1, the J gene TRBJ2-3; a possible D gene is TRBD1 (6 bases). CDR3 DNA: TGCGCCAGCAGTGACTACAGGGTGAGGGAACCCACAGATACGCAGTATTTT. Encoded protein: CASSDYRVREPTDTQYF.